This TCR beta chain was sequenced in a study of blood T cell repertoires in COVID-19 (dated by TCRdb to 2020 to 2022). Looking at the study overall: Samples from collaborators originated in the United States, Italy and Spain and spanned both the acute and convalescent phases of COVID-19. The material from the prospective study consisted of cDNA or gDNA derived from T cells, B-cell-depleted T cells, or PBMCs. Deeply sampled blood TCRbeta repertoires from subjects exposed to, actively infected with, or recovered from COVID-19 were included in the dataset. A freely available public database, intended as a resource for researchers studying the immune response to SARS-CoV-2, is where the repertoires were released. Samples came from the ongoing ImmuneRACE study (first 160 participants) plus 1,254 subjects from 6 global collaborators. Sample metadata almost always included a de-identified subject ID, COVID-19 status, age in years and sex. Where available, HLA class I and class II types were obtained from metadata supplied by the sample provider rather than from assay-based typing. Study-level results and caveats: The amount of clinical and demographic metadata varied by source and participant and was provided uncurated.

For this clone: What this receptor recognizes is not known. No much larger clonotype is one base removed from it; base qualities were not supplied.

TCRbeta CDR3 regions were amplified from genomic DNA using the immunoSEQ Assay, a bias-controlled multiplex PCR. Concerning the study's data processing: The number of nucleated cells in each sample was estimated by amplification of reference gene primers within the assay. To quantify the absolute abundance of each unique TCRbeta CDR3 rearrangement, sequence reads were collapsed and filtered. Productive Simpson clonality was computed per sample as the square root of Simpson's diversity index over productive rearrangements. TCRdb took this table from immuneACCESS and kept in-frame rearrangements with V and J called. Such tables lack part of the clones; where checked against another copy, unresolved V genes explain under half of the gap, and the rest is unexplained. For V, J and clone size, that table is used; D and trimming come from the DNA. This sample lists some 110,000 clones; over 65% were detected once. 4.5% of the sample is taken by the ten largest.

Each collaborating institution followed its own protocols to collect whole blood in K2EDTA tubes. For TCRbeta analysis, collaborators shipped samples as frozen whole blood, isolated PBMCs, or DNA extracted from either of those sample types. Trimming leaves V shorter by 3 bases and J shorter by 5 bases, with the junction holding 7 bases beyond the gene matches. Measured from the cysteine to the phenylalanine, the CDR3 is 16 residues long. Just the 48-base CDR3 DNA is kept, in frame starting at base 1. Reading the germline V gene gives CDR1 LGHNA and CDR2 YNFKEQ. The sequencing input was peripheral blood. This sequence originates from a woman in her seventies with acute or convalescent COVID-19. The sequence is built from TRBV4-2 and TRBJ2-3, with 11 middle bases fitting TRBD2. The CDR3 reads CASSHRPSGGIDTQYF. The bases are TGTGCCAGCAGCCATCGGCCTAGCGGGGGGATAGATACGCAGTATTTT.